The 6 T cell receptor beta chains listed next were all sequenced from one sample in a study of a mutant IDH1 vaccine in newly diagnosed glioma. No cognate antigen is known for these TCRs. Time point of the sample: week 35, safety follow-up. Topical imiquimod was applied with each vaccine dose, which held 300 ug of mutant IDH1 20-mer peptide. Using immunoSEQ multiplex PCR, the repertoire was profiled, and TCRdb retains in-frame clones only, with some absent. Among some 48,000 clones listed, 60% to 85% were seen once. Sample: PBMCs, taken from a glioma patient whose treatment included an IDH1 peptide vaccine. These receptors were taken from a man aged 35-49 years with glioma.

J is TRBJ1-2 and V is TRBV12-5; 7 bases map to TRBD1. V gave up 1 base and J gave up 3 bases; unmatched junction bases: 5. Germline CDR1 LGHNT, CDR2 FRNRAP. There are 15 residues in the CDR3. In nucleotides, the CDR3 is TGTGCTAGTGGTTTGGAACAGGGGACGGACTATGGCTACACCTTC. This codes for CASGLEQGTDYGYTF.

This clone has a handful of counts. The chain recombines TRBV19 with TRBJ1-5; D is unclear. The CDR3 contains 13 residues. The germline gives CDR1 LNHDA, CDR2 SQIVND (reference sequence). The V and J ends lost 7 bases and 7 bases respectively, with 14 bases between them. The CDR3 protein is CASTDTYGQPQHF. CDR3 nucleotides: TGTGCCAGTACCGACACCTATGGCCAGCCCCAGCATTTT.

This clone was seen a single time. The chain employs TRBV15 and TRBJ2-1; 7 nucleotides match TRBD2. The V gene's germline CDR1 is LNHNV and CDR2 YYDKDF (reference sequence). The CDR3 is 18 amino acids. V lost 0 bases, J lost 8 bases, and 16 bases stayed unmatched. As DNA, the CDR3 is TGTGCCACCAGCAGAGATATCATATCGGCGGGAGCGGTGGATGAGCAGTTCTTC. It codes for CATSRDIISAGAVDEQFF. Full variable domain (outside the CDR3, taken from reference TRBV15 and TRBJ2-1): DAMVIQNPRYQVTQFGKPVTLSCSQTLNHNVMYWYQQKSSQAPKLLFHYYDKDFNNEADTPDNFQSRRPNTSFCFLDIRSPGLGDTAMYLCATSRDIISAGAVDEQFFGPGTRLTVL.

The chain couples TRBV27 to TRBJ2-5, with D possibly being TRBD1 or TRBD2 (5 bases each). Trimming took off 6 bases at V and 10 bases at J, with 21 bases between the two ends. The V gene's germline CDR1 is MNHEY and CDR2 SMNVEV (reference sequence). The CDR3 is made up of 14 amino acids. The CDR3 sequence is CASRRDRAFGFQYF. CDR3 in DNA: TGTGCCAGCAGGAGGGACCGCGCCTTCGGGTTCCAGTACTTC.

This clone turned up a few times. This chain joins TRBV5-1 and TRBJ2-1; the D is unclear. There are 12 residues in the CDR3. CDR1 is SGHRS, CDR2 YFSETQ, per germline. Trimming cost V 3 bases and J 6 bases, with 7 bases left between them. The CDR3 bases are TGCGCCAGCAGCTATTCAACCAATGAGCAGTTCTTC. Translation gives CASSYSTNEQFF.

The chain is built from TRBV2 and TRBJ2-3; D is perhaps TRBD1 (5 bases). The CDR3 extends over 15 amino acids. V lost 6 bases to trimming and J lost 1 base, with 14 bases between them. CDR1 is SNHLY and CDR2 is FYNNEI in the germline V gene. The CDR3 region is CASRAQALGTDTQYF. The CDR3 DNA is TGTGCCAGCAGGGCACAGGCACTTGGCACAGATACGCAGTATTTT. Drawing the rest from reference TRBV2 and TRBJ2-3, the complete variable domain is EPEVTQTPSHQVTQMGQEVILRCVPISNHLYFYWYRQILGQKVEFLVSFYNNEISEKSEIFDDQFSVERPDGSNFTLKIRSTKLEDSAMYFCASRAQALGTDTQYFGPGTRLTVL.